This T cell receptor beta chain was sequenced for a study of cytomegalovirus exposure and HLA in healthy donors. At the level of the study: Per a later analysis, the roughly 700 first-cohort and approximately 120 validation repertoires shared one platform.

The ends were cut back, 0 bases at V and 1 base at J, with 3 bases in the middle. The CDR3 has 13 amino acids. Germline V gene lookup returns CDR1 SGDLS and CDR2 YYNGEE. While the first cohort had 600 to 800 subjects, the donors belonged to the separate validation cohort of more than 95 subjects. Generated by immunoSEQ multiplex PCR, the TCRdb table keeps only in-frame clones and is missing some. The sample holds 56,000 or so clones, around 93% seen once. The chain has TRBV9 and TRBJ2-3; no clear D. The sequence derives from a woman younger than 30 in good health and CMV-seropositive. Sequences were obtained from PBMCs. CDR3 bases: TGTGCCAGCAGCGTAGGGCGCACAGATACGCAGTATTTT. Amino acid sequence: CASSVGRTDTQYF.